The clone carrying this TCR beta chain was picked up many times. This record belongs to a study of CD8+CD57+ T cells in acquired aplastic anemia. TCR beta VDJ and CDR3 profiles were obtained from a genomic DNA template. TCRdb processed the reads anew with MiXCR; each CDR3 protein has one entry. The data hold fewer than 200,000 distinct CDR3 sequences, with around half observed a single time. Patients picked for sequencing had shown CD8+CD57+ cell expansion detected by flow cytometry. Blood sampling was performed on the patients, and none of them had received therapy by then. The V gene's germline CDR1 is LGHNA and CDR2 YNFKEQ. The CDR3 length is 15 residues. With 0 bases removed from V and 5 bases from J, the gap between germline ends came to 13 bases.

The clonotype comes from a human donor with aplastic anemia. The rearrangement uses TRBV4-2 and TRBJ1-2; TRBD1 might be the D (5 bases). Material: sorted CD4+, CD8+, or CD8+CD57+ T cells (not recorded which) from PBMCs. CDR3 sequence reads: CASSQDDSPGYGYTF. The CDR3 DNA reads as TGTGCCAGCAGCCAAGACGACAGCCCGGGGTATGGCTACACCTTC.